Listed here are 8 T cell receptor beta chains from one sample, sequenced in a study of metastatic and nonmetastatic thyroid tumors. TCRdb reanalyzed the PCR reads with MiXCR. Among about 85,000 clones, 8% to 9.5% were seen once, and the ten largest hold roughly 9%. Patients had received no treatment of any kind before thyroid surgery. The sequenced sample consisted of blood. The receptors were sampled from a female donor with papillary thyroid cancer or a benign thyroid nodule (not recorded which). Some clones in this sample may be carry-over from other donors' samples.

This clone was counted many times. V and J are TRBV5-5 and TRBJ1-4; maybe TRBD1 (5 bases). V lost 4 bases to trimming and J lost 3 bases, with 16 bases between them. This CDR3 spans 16 amino acids. Germline-derived CDR1 and CDR2 are SGHKS and YYEKEE (reference sequence). The CDR3 nucleotides read TGTGCCAGCAGCCGTGGTGGGAGGGGAGCTAATGAAAAACTGTTTTTT. This encodes CASSRGGRGANEKLFF.

Ten or more counts support this clone. This chain joins TRBV6-1 and TRBJ1-2; D might be TRBD1 (5 bases). The germline V and J ends were trimmed by 3 bases and 5 bases, with 16 bases remaining between them. The germline V gene has CDR1 MNHNS and CDR2 SASEGT. The CDR3 runs to 15 residues. The CDR3 protein is CASSDEGRISYGYTF. The CDR3 nucleotides read TGTGCCAGCAGTGATGAGGGGAGAATTAGTTATGGCTACACCTTC.

This clone has at least ten counts. This chain connects TRBV3-1 to TRBJ1-1; D remains unclear. CDR1 LGHDT and CDR2 YNNKEL come from the germline V gene (reference sequence). The V and J ends lost 3 bases and 3 bases respectively, with 11 bases between them. The CDR3 is made up of 14 amino acids. CDR3 sequence reads: CASSHPGSDTEAFF. For the CDR3, the DNA is TGTGCCAGCAGCCACCCCGGTTCGGACACTGAAGCTTTCTTT.

This clone was detected ten times or more. The rearrangement joins TRBV10-2 to TRBJ1-1, with a tentative D call TRBD1 (5 bases). V was pared by 8 bases and J by 1 base, with 8 bases between. CDR1 is WSHSY, CDR2 SAAADI, per germline. The CDR3 contains 12 residues. The CDR3 is CASRDPNTEAFF. CDR3 nucleotides: TGCGCCAGCCGGGACCCGAACACTGAAGCTTTCTTT.

This clone was found many times. The chain couples TRBV2 to TRBJ2-2; TRBD2 is a possible D gene (6 bases). The germline gives CDR1 SNHLY, CDR2 FYNNEI. The CDR3 is 15 residues long. V lost 10 bases and J lost 0, with 15 bases in between. The CDR3 region has the DNA TGTGCCACCTTTCGGGAGCGCTCGAACACCGGGGAGCTGTTTTTT. The encoded protein is CATFRERSNTGELFF. Full variable domain (outside the CDR3, taken from reference TRBV2 and TRBJ2-2): EPEVTQTPSHQVTQMGQEVILRCVPISNHLYFYWYRQILGQKVEFLVSFYNNEISEKSEIFDDQFSVERPDGSNFTLKIRSTKLEDSAMYFCATFRERSNTGELFFGEGSRLTVL.

The table lists this clone with a count of one. This may be a read error, as it is one base from a much larger clone. In DNA form, the CDR3 reads TGTGCCAGCAGCTTACGCCGGGGGCAGTGCACAGATACGCAGTATTTT. It encodes CASSLRRGQCTDTQYF. This chain connects TRBV7-6 to TRBJ2-3, with D tentatively TRBD1 or TRBD2 (6 bases each). The germline CDR1 and CDR2 sequences are SGHVS and FNYEAQ. The CDR3 has 16 amino acids. Between the trimmed V and J ends, which lost 2 bases and 1 base, there was a span of 13 bases. Drawing the rest from reference TRBV7-6 and TRBJ2-3, the complete variable domain is GAGVSQSPRYKVTKRGQDVALRCDPISGHVSLYWYRQALGQGPEFLTYFNYEAQQDKSGLPNDRFSAERPEGSISTLTIQRTEQRDSAMYRCASSLRRGQCTDTQYFGPGTRLTVL.

At least ten counts were recorded for this clone. The chain employs TRBV5-5 and TRBJ1-6; D is ambiguous. The CDR3 consists of 14 residues. Trimming took 2 bases from V and 9 from J, leaving 12 bases between them. CDR1 SGHKS and CDR2 YYEKEE come from the germline V gene (reference sequence). CDR3 region: CASSFDFRTSPLHF. DNA of the CDR3: TGTGCCAGCAGCTTTGACTTTAGGACTTCACCCCTCCACTTT.

This clone was seen many times. The V gene is TRBV29-1, the J gene TRBJ2-6; D gene uncertain. Trimming pared 1 base from V and 0 bases from J, leaving 10 bases between. This CDR3 is built from 16 residues. Germline V lookup: CDR1 SQVTM, CDR2 ANQGSEA. The CDR3 region has the DNA TGCAGCGTTGAAGTGGGCAGCTACTCTGGGGCCAACGTCCTGACTTTC. It is translated as CSVEVGSYSGANVLTF.